This paragraph covers one T cell receptor beta chain sequence. Its specificity is unknown. Profiled with immunoSEQ multiplex PCR; TCRdb holds only in-frame clones, not every one. The sample has approximately 45,000 clones; over 90% are singletons. The entry originates in a study of OX40 agonist ivuxolimab in advanced cancers. The wider study: Averaging about 60 years in age, with a range of roughly 23 to 85, the cohort was more than 75% male. Study-level results: Partial responders treated at 0.1-3.0 mg/kg exhibited clonal expansion among the lowest measured. At doses 0.1 to 3.0 mg/kg, CD4+ and CD8+ clones expanded.

CDR1 is SQVTM, CDR2 ANQGSEA, per germline. J lost 3 bases, V lost 1 base, and 7 bases had no gene match. The CDR3 is 16 residues long. V and J are TRBV29-1 and TRBJ2-3; 10 bases agree with TRBD1. The specimen was CD4+ or CD8+ T cells sorted from blood, collected in a trial of the OX40 agonist ivuxolimab. This receptor was obtained from an adult with an advanced solid tumor such as melanoma, head and neck, liver or kidney cancer. CDR3 sequence (DNA): TGCAGCGTTGAAGGGGACAGGGGAATAGTGACAGATACGCAGTATTTT. Protein: CSVEGDRGIVTDTQYF.